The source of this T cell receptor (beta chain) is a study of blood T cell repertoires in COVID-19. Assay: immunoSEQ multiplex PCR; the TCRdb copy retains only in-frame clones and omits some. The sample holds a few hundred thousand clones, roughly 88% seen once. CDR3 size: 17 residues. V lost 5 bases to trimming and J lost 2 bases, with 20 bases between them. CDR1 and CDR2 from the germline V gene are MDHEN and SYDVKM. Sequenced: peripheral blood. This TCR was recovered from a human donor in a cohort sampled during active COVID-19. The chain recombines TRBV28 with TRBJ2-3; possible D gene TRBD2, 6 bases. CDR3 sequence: CASSDGTPRRATDTQYF. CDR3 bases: TGTGCCAGCAGTGATGGGACTCCCCGAAGGGCCACAGATACGCAGTATTTT.